This T cell receptor beta chain was sequenced during a study of radiotherapy plus CTLA-4 blockade in lung cancer. Overall study results and limits: Peripheral blood showed expansion of tumor-derived TCR clones after radiotherapy and ipilimumab. Early clone dynamics of blood T cells, plus interferon-beta, reportedly predicted response best.

The study gave focal radiation plus ipilimumab CTLA-4 blockade to patients with chemo-refractory metastatic non-small-cell lung cancer. Using immunoSEQ multiplex PCR, the repertoire was profiled, and TCRdb retains in-frame clones only, with some absent. The sample contains over 100,000 clones, around 84% of which appear only once. The CDR3 totals 15 residues. Germline V gives CDR1 MNHEY, CDR2 SVGAGI. The germline V and J ends were trimmed by 2 bases and 5 bases, with 10 bases remaining between them. This clone was seen a single time. Its antigen is unidentified. Source: peripheral blood, taken from a patient treated with radiotherapy plus ipilimumab. The V and J genes are TRBV6-5 and TRBJ1-6, with D possibly TRBD1 on 6 matching bases. This clonotype originated in a human donor with non-small cell lung cancer that progressed on radiotherapy plus ipilimumab. Some clones in this sample may be carry-over from other donors' samples. The CDR3 is CASSYRRTDNSPLHF. CDR3 sequence (DNA): TGTGCCAGCAGTTACCGGAGGACAGATAATTCACCCCTCCACTTT.